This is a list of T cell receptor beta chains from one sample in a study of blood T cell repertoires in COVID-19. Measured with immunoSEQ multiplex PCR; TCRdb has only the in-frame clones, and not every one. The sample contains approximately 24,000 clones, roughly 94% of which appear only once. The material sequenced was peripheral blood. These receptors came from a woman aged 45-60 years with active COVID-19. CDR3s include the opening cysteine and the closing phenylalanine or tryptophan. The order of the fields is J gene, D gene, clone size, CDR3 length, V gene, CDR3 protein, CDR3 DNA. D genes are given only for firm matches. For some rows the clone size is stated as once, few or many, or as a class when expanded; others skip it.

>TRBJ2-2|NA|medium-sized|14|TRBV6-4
CASSARDNPGELFF
TGTGCCAGCTCGGCCCGGGACAACCCCGGGGAGCTGTTTTTT
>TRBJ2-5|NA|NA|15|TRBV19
CASSPRGGRQETQYF
TGTGCCAGCTCTCCCCGGGGTGGGAGACAAGAGACCCAGTACTTC
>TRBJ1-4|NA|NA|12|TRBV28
CASSSGGRRLFF
TGTGCCAGCAGTTCGGGGGGTCGGAGACTGTTTTTT
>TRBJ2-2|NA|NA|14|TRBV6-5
CASIHSPNTGELFF
TGTGCCAGCATTCACAGCCCGAACACCGGGGAGCTGTTTTTT
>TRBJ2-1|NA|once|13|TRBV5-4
CASSRVGLDEQFF
TGTGCCAGCAGTAGGGTGGGACTGGATGAGCAGTTCTTC
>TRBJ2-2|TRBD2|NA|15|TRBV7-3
CASSTSAGGTGELFF
TGTGCCAGCAGCACCTCAGCGGGAGGGACCGGGGAGCTGTTTTTT
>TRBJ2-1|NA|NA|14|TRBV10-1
CASSEGTGRGEQFF
TGCGCCAGCAGTGAGGGAACAGGGAGAGGTGAGCAGTTCTTC
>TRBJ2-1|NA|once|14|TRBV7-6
CASSFGNSYNEQFF
TGTGCCAGCAGCTTCGGTAACTCCTACAATGAGCAGTTCTTC
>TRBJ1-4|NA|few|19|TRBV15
CATSGLSTGFTATNEKLFF
TGTGCCACCAGCGGCCTATCTACGGGTTTTACCGCAACTAATGAAAAACTGTTTTTT
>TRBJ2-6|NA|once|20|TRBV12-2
CASRSQEAAENHSGANVLTF
TGTGCAAGTCGCTCCCAAGAGGCGGCAGAAAATCACTCTGGGGCCAACGTCCTGACTTTC
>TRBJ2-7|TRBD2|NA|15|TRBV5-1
CASSQGTSGSYEQYF
TGCGCCAGCAGCCAAGGGACTAGCGGTTCCTACGAGCAGTACTTC